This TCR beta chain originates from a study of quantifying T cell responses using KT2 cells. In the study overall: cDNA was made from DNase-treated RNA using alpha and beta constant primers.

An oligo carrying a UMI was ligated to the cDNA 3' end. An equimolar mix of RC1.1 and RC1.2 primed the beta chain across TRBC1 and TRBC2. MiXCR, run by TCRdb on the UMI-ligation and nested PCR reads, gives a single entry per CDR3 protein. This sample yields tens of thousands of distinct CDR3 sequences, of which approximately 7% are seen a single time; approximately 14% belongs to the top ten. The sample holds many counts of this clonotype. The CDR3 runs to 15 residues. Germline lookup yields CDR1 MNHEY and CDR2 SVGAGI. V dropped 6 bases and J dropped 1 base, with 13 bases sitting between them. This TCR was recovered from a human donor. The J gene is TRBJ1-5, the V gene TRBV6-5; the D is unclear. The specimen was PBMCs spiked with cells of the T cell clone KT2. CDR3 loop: CASSLALTSNQPQHF. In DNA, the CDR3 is TGTGCCAGCAGCCTCGCCCTGACCAGCAATCAGCCCCAGCATTTT.